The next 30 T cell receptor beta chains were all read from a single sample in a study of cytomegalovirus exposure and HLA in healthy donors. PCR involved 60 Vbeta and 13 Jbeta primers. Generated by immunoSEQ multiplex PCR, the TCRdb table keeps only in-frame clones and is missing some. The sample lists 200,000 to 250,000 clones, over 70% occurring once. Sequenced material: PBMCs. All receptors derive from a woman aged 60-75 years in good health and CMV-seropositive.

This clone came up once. DNA of the CDR3: TGTGCCAGCAGGGACAGGGGATCGGGTCAGCCCCAGCATTTT. This gives the protein CASRDRGSGQPQHF. The genes are TRBV6-1 and TRBJ1-5; 9 bases align to TRBD1. CDR1 MNHNS and CDR2 SASEGT come from the germline V gene. Losses at the gene ends were 6 bases for V and 6 bases for J; bases not matched to a gene: 6. The length of the CDR3 is 14 residues.

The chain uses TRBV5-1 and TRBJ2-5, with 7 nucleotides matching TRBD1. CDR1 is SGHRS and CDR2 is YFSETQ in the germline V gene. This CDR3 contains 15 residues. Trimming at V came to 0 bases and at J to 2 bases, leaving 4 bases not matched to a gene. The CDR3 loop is CASSLAGQSQETQYF. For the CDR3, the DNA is TGCGCCAGCAGCTTGGCGGGACAGTCACAAGAGACCCAGTACTTC.

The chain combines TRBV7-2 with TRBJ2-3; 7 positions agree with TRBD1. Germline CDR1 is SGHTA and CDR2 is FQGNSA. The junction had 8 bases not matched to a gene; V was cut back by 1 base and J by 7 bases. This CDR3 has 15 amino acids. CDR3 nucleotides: TGTGCCAGCAGCTTAGGGCAGGGGGTAGTGTATACGCAGTATTTT. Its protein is CASSLGQGVVYTQYF.

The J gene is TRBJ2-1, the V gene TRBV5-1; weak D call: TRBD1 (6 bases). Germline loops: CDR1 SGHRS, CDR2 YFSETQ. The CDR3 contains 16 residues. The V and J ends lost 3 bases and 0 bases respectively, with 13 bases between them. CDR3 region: CASSSLGASSYNEQFF. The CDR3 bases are TGCGCCAGCAGCTCCTTGGGGGCCAGCTCCTACAATGAGCAGTTCTTC.

Here the CDR3 DNA reads TGTGCCACCAGCAGAGAATTGACAGGGGGCGCATATGGCTACACCTTC. Translated: CATSRELTGGAYGYTF. The V gene is TRBV15, the J gene TRBJ1-2, with TRBD1 matching over 10 bases. Trimming cost V 0 bases and J 5 bases; bases outside gene matches: 6. Per the germline V gene, CDR1 is LNHNV and CDR2 is YYDKDF (reference sequence). This CDR3 region has 16 residues. Full variable domain (remainder filled in from reference TRBV15 and TRBJ1-2): DAMVIQNPRYQVTQFGKPVTLSCSQTLNHNVMYWYQQKSSQAPKLLFHYYDKDFNNEADTPDNFQSRRPNTSFCFLDIRSPGLGDTAMYLCATSRELTGGAYGYTFGSGTRLTVV.

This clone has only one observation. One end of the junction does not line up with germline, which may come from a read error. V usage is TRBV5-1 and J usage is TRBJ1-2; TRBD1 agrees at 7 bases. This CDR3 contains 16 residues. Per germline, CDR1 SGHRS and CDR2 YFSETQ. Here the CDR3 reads CASNLDGNRGDYGYTF. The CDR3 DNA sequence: TGCGCCAGCAACTTGGACGGTAACAGGGGAGACTATGGCTACACCTTC.

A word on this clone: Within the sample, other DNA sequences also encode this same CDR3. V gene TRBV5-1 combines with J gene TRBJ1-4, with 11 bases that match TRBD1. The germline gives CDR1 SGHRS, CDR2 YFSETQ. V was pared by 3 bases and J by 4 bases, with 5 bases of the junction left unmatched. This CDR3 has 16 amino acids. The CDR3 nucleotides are TGCGCCAGCAGCTCGGACAGGGGGCTCGGTAATGAAAAACTGTTTTTT. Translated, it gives CASSSDRGLGNEKLFF.

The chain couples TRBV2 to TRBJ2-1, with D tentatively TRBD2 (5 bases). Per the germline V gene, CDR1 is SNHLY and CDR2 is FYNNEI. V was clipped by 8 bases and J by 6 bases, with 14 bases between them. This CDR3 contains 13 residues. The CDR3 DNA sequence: TGTGCCAGCGCTGTACTTCGGGGCAATGAGCAGTTCTTC. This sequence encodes CASAVLRGNEQFF.

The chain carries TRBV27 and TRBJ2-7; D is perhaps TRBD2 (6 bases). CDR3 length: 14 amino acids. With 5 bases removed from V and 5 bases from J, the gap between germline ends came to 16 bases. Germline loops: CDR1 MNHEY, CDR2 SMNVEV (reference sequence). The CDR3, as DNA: TGTGCCAGCAGTACCCCGGGAGCTGTAGACGAGCAGTACTTC. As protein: CASSTPGAVDEQYF.

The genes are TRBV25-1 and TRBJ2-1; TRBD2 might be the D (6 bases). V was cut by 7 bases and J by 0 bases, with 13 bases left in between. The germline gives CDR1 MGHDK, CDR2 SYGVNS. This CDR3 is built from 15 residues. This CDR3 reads CASTKPGDSYNEQFF. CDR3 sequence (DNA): TGTGCCAGCACAAAGCCGGGAGACTCCTACAATGAGCAGTTCTTC. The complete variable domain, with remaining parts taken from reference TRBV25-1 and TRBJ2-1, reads EADIYQTPRYLVIGTGKKITLECSQTMGHDKMYWYQQDPGMELHLIHYSYGVNSTEKGDLSSESTVSRIRTEHFPLTLESARPSHTSQYLCASTKPGDSYNEQFFGPGTRLTVL.

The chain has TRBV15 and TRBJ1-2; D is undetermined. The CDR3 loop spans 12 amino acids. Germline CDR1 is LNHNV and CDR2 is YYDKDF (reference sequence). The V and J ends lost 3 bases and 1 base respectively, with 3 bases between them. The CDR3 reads CATSSSNYGYTF. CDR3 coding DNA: TGTGCCACCAGCAGTAGTAACTATGGCTACACCTTC.

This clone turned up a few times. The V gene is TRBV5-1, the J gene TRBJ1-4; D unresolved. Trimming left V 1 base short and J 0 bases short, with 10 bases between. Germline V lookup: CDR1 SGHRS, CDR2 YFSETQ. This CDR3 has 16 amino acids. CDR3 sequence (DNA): TGCGCCAGCAGCTTGTTCTCTGGAGCAACTAATGAAAAACTGTTTTTT. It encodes CASSLFSGATNEKLFF.

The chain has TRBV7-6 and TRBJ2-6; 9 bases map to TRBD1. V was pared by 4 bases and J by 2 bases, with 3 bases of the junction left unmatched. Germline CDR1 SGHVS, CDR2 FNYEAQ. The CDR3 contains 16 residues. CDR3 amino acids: CASSYGQGPGANVLTF. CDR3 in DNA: TGTGCCAGCAGCTACGGACAGGGGCCTGGGGCCAACGTCCTGACTTTC. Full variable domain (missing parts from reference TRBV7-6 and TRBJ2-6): GAGVSQSPRYKVTKRGQDVALRCDPISGHVSLYWYRQALGQGPEFLTYFNYEAQQDKSGLPNDRFSAERPEGSISTLTIQRTEQRDSAMYRCASSYGQGPGANVLTFGAGSRLTVL.

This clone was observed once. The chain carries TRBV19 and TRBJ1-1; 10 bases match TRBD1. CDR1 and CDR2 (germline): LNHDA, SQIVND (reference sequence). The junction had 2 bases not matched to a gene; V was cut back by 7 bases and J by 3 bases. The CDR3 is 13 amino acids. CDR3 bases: TGTGCCAGTAAGGACAGGGGGGACACTGAAGCTTTCTTT. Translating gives CASKDRGDTEAFF.

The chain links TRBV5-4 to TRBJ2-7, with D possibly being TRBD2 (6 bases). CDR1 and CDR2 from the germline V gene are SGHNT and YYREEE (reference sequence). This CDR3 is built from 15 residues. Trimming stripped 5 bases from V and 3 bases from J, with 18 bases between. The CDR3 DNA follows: TGTGCCAGCAGGTACGGGAGAGAGAGTTTCTACGAGCAGTACTTC. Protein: CASRYGRESFYEQYF. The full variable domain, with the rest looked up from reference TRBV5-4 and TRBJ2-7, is ETGVTQSPTHLIKTRGQQVTLRCSSQSGHNTVSWYQQALGQGPQFIFQYYREEENGRGNFPPRFSGLQFPNYSSELNVNALELDDSALYLCASRYGRESFYEQYFGPGTRLTVT.

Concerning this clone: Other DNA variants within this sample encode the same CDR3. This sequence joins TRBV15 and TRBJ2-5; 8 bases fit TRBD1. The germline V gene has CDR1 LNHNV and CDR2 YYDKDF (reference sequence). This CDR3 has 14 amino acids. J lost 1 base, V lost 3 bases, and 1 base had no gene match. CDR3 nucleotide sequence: TGTGCCACCAGCAGGGACAGGGCCCAAGAGACCCAGTACTTC. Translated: CATSRDRAQETQYF.

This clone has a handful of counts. The CDR3 DNA is TGTGCCACCAGCAGAGGACCGCTAGCGGCAAGCACAGATACGCAGTATTTT. Protein product: CATSRGPLAASTDTQYF. The gene calls are TRBV15 and TRBJ2-3, with 7 positions matching TRBD2. The CDR3 spans 17 residues. V shed 1 base and J 0 bases; nucleotides not matched to a gene: 7. The germline gives CDR1 LNHNV, CDR2 YYDKDF (reference sequence).

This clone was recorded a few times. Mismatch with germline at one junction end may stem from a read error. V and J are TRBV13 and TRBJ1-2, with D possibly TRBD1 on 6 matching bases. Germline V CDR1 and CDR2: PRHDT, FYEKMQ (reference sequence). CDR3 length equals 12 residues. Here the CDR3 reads CASSLADGTQQF. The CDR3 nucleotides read TGTGCCAGCAGCTTAGCCGATGGGACACAACAATTC. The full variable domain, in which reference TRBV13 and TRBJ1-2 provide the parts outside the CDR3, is AAGVIQSPRHLIKEKRETATLKCYPIPRHDTVYWYQQGPGQDPQFLISFYEKMQSDKGSIPDRFSAQQFSDYHSELNMSSLELGDSALYFCASSLADGTQQFGSGTRLTVV.

CDR3 amino acids: CASSPPGTGSLYEQYF. CDR3 DNA sequence: TGTGCCAGCTCACCACCCGGGACAGGGTCCCTCTACGAGCAGTACTTC. The chain employs TRBV18 and TRBJ2-5; 9 nucleotides align to TRBD1. The J call is in doubt because the DNA end fits TRBJ2-7 better. Per germline, CDR1 KGHSH and CDR2 LQKENI. The CDR3 runs 16 residues.

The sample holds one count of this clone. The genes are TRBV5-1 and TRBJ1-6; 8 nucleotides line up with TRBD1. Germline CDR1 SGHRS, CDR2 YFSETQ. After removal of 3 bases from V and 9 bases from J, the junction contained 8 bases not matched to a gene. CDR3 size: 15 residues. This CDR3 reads CASSSGQGGASPLHF. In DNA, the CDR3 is TGCGCCAGCAGCTCCGGACAGGGAGGTGCTTCACCCCTCCACTTT.

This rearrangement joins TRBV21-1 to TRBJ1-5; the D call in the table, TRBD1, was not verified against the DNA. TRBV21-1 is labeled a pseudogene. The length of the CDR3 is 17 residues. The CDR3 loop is CASSKGDRGPSDQPQHF. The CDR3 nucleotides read TGTGCCAGCAGCAAAGGGGACAGGGGCCCCTCGGATCAGCCCCAGCATTTT.

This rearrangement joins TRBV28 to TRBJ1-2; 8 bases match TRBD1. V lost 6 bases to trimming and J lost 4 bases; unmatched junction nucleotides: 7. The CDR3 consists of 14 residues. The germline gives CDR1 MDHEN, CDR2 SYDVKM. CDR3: CASRGGDRSYGYTF. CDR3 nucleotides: TGTGCCAGCAGGGGGGGGGACAGGAGCTATGGCTACACCTTC.

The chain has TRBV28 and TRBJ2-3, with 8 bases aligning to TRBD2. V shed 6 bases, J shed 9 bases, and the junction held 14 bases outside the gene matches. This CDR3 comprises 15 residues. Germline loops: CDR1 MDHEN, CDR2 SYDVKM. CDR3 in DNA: TGTGCCAGCAGCACCGGGGCGGGGGGTAAGTCGACGCAGTATTTT. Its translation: CASSTGAGGKSTQYF.

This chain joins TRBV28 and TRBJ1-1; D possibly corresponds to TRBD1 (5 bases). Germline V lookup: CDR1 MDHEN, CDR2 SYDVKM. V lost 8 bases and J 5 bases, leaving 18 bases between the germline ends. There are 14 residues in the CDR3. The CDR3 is CASGHYRMWTEAFF. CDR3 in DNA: TGTGCCAGCGGCCACTACAGGATGTGGACTGAAGCTTTCTTT.

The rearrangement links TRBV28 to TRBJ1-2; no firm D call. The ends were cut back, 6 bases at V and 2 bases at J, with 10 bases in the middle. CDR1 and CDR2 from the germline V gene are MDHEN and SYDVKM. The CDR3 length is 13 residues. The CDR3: CASRRGPNYGYTF. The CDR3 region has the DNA TGTGCCAGCAGGAGAGGGCCAAACTATGGCTACACCTTC.

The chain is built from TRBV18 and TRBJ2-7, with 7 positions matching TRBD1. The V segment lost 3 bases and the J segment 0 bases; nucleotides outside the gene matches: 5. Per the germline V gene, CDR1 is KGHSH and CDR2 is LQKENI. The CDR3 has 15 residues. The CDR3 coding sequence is TGTGCCAGCTCACCGCGGACAGGATTCTCCTACGAGCAGTACTTC. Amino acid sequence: CASSPRTGFSYEQYF.

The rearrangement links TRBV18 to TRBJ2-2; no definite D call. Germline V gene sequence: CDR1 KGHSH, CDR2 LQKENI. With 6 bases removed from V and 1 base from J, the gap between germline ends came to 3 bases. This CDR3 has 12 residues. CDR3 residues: CASSRNTGELFF. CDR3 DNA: TGTGCCAGCTCCCGGAACACCGGGGAGCTGTTTTTT. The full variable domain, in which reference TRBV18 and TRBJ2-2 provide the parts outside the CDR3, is NAGVMQNPRHLVRRRGQEARLRCSPMKGHSHVYWYRQLPEEGLKFMVYLQKENIIDESGMPKERFSAEFPKEGPSILRIQQVVRGDSAAYFCASSRNTGELFFGEGSRLTVL.

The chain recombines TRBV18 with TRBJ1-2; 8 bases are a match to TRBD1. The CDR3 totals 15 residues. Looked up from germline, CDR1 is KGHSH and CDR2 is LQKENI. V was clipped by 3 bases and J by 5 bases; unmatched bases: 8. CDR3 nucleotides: TGTGCCAGCTCACCCGACGGACAGGGAAGGTATGGCTACACCTTC. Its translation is CASSPDGQGRYGYTF.

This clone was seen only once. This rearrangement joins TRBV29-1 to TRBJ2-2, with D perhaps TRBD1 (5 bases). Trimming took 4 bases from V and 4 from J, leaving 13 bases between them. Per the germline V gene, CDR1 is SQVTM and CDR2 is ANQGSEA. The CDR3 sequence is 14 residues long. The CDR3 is CSVATDSPTGELFF. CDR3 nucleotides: TGCAGCGTTGCTACCGACAGTCCCACCGGGGAGCTGTTTTTT.

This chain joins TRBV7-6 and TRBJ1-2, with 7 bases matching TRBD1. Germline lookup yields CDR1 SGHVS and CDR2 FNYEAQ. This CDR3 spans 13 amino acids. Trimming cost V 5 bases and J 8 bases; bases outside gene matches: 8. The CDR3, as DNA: TGTGCCAGCAGCCCGACAGGGTTTCGGGGCTACACCTTC. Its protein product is CASSPTGFRGYTF.